These 14 T cell receptor beta chains share one sample of origin, sequenced in a study of yellow fever vaccine responses in identical twins. TCRdb reprocessed the RT-PCR reads with MiXCR, giving one entry per CDR3 protein. The sample has 20,000 to 25,000 distinct CDR3 sequences; 60% to 85% are singletons. Material: T cells from blood (PBMCs), unsorted or a sorted subset (not recorded which), obtained before or after yellow fever vaccination (not recorded which). The receptors originated from a woman aged 18-30 years who received the yellow fever vaccine.

V and J are TRBV7-9 and TRBJ1-1; D call uncertain. In germline, CDR1 is SEHNR, CDR2 FQNEAQ (reference sequence). The CDR3 covers 12 residues. The V gene lost 3 bases and the J gene lost 3 bases, with 5 bases spanning the gap. DNA for the CDR3: TGTGCCAGCAGCTTTATCGACACTGAAGCTTTCTTT. Amino acid sequence: CASSFIDTEAFF.

The chain combines TRBV5-6 with TRBJ1-1, with a possible D match to TRBD1 (5 bases). CDR1 and CDR2 from the germline V gene are SGHDT and YYEEEE. The V end was cut by 2 bases, the J end by 0 bases, with 17 bases between. The CDR3 runs 17 residues. CDR3 in amino acids: CASSLFRWRGMNTEAFF. The CDR3 DNA follows: TGTGCCAGCAGCTTATTTCGTTGGAGGGGCATGAACACTGAAGCTTTCTTT.

The rearrangement links TRBV29-1 to TRBJ2-3; D uncertain. Between the trimmed V and J ends, which lost 4 bases and 11 bases, there was a span of 19 bases. Germline CDR1 and CDR2: SQVTM and ANQGSEA. CDR3 length: 13 amino acids. The CDR3: CSVVTGPRLGQYF. CDR3 bases: TGCAGCGTTGTAACGGGCCCCCGGTTGGGGCAGTATTTT.

The chain recombines TRBV2 with TRBJ2-1; 12 nucleotides agree with TRBD2. V shed 6 bases and J 9 bases; nucleotides not matched to a gene: 6. There are 14 residues in the CDR3. Germline values: CDR1 SNHLY, CDR2 FYNNEI. CDR3 in DNA: TGTGCCAGCAGATCTAGCGGGGGGGCTGGTGAGCAGTTCTTC. It codes for CASRSSGGAGEQFF. The whole variable domain, remainder taken from reference TRBV2 and TRBJ2-1, is EPEVTQTPSHQVTQMGQEVILRCVPISNHLYFYWYRQILGQKVEFLVSFYNNEISEKSEIFDDQFSVERPDGSNFTLKIRSTKLEDSAMYFCASRSSGGAGEQFFGPGTRLTVL.

Comment on this clonotype: The junction differs from germline at one of its ends, possibly a read error. V is TRBV12-3 or TRBV12-4 and J is TRBJ1-3, with TRBD1 matching 10 bases. The CDR3 length is 15 residues. CDR3 sequence reads: CACSPWDRGGNTIYF. The DNA for the CDR3 is TGTGCCTGCAGTCCCTGGGACAGGGGTGGAAACACCATATATTTT.

V usage is TRBV7-6 and J usage is TRBJ2-1; TRBD2 matches at 12 bases. J lost 7 bases, V lost 5 bases, and 6 bases had no gene match. The germline V gene has CDR1 SGHVS and CDR2 FNYEAQ. CDR3 length: 15 amino acids. CDR3 residues: CASSMGLAGVNEQFF. The DNA for the CDR3 is TGTGCCAGCAGCATGGGACTAGCGGGCGTAAATGAGCAGTTCTTC.

V and J are TRBV10-1 and TRBJ1-2; 12 nucleotides line up with TRBD1. The length of the CDR3 is 14 residues. Germline V gene sequence: CDR1 WNHNN, CDR2 SYGVQD (reference sequence). With 6 bases clipped from V and 8 bases from J, the junction kept 7 bases outside the gene matches. The CDR3 here is CASSPGQGAHGYTF. DNA for the CDR3: TGCGCCAGCAGCCCGGGACAGGGGGCTCACGGCTACACCTTC.

The CDR3 sequence: CASSLARGGNTEAFF. CDR3 coding DNA: TGTGCCAGCAGCTTAGCCAGGGGGGGTAACACTGAAGCTTTCTTT. J is TRBJ1-1 and V is TRBV11-3; 7 bases are shared with TRBD1. After removal of 1 base from V and 2 bases from J, the junction contained 4 bases not matched to a gene. The CDR3 has 15 amino acids. Germline V gives CDR1 SGHNT, CDR2 YENEEA.

V gene TRBV5-4 combines with J gene TRBJ2-5; D gene ambiguous. Between the trimmed V and J ends, which lost 0 bases and 2 bases, there was a span of 5 bases. There are 13 residues in the CDR3. Germline-derived CDR1 and CDR2 are SGHNT and YYREEE (reference sequence). CDR3 nucleotide sequence: TGTGCCAGCAGCTTGGCGCTACAAGAGACCCAGTACTTC. Protein sequence: CASSLALQETQYF.

This clonotype was found a few times. The CDR3 protein is CASSYSIGSSGNTIYF. CDR3 nucleotide sequence: TGTGCCAGCAGTTACTCGATAGGAAGCTCTGGAAACACCATATATTTT. V gene TRBV6-5 combines with J gene TRBJ1-3; D gene uncertain. The V and J ends lost 0 bases and 0 bases respectively, with 9 bases between them. Germline V lookup: CDR1 MNHEY, CDR2 SVGAGI. The CDR3 contains 16 residues.

V is TRBV6-2 or TRBV6-3 and J is TRBJ1-5; tentatively, D is TRBD1 (5 bases). V was trimmed by 6 bases and J by 6 bases, leaving 21 bases between them. The CDR3 is 16 residues long. Germline lookup yields CDR1 MNHEY and CDR2 SVGEGT. The CDR3 DNA sequence: TGTGCCAGCAGGCACCGGGACGTGAAAATTGCTCAGCCCCAGCATTTT. This codes for CASRHRDVKIAQPQHF.

The V gene is TRBV11-2, the J gene TRBJ2-7; tentatively, D is TRBD1 (5 bases). The CDR3 runs to 15 residues. The germline CDR1 and CDR2 sequences are SGHAT and FQNNGV. The V end lost 0 bases, the J end lost 0 bases, and 9 bases lay between the germline ends. CDR3 coding DNA: TGTGCCAGCAGCTTAGAGGTGGGGCCCTCCTACGAGCAGTACTTC. Encoded protein: CASSLEVGPSYEQYF.

This clonotype was seen just once. The chain has TRBV18 and TRBJ2-6; no firm D call. V was pared by 0 bases and J by 0 bases, with 12 bases between. Germline lookup yields CDR1 KGHSH and CDR2 LQKENI. The CDR3 is 18 amino acids. DNA of the CDR3: TGTGCCAGCTCACCACCGGCAGGCTTTAGCTCTGGGGCCAACGTCCTGACTTTC. This gives the protein CASSPPAGFSSGANVLTF.

The V call is TRBV2, the J call TRBJ1-1; D ambiguous. The germline V and J ends were trimmed by 4 bases and 0 bases, with 9 bases remaining between them. This CDR3 is built from 14 residues. Looked up from germline, CDR1 is SNHLY and CDR2 is FYNNEI. This CDR3 reads CASSVLGMNTEAFF. CDR3 bases: TGTGCCAGCAGTGTATTAGGGATGAACACTGAAGCTTTCTTT.